These 19 T cell receptor beta chains came from one sample sequenced in a study of beta chain features in type 1 diabetes. The sequenced template was cDNA made from the entire isolated RNA. Profiled with immunoSEQ multiplex PCR; TCRdb holds only in-frame clones, not every one. The sample has about 340,000 clones, less than 10% seen once. Specimen: central memory CD4+ T cells from blood. These receptors all stem from a woman aged 18-29 years in good health.

This clone came up a few times. This CDR3 is CASGGLYTDTQYF. CDR3 DNA sequence: TGTGCCAGCGGGGGCCTATACACAGATACGCAGTATTTT. V and J are TRBV28 and TRBJ2-3, with a possible D match to TRBD1 (6 bases). The ends were cut back, 8 bases at V and 2 bases at J, with 11 bases in the middle. The CDR3 runs to 13 residues. The V gene's germline CDR1 is MDHEN and CDR2 SYDVKM.

This clone has only a few counts. The chain carries TRBV16 and TRBJ1-1; D call uncertain. Germline V gives CDR1 KGHSY, CDR2 FQNENV. The CDR3 totals 14 residues. The germline V and J ends were trimmed by 4 bases and 6 bases, with 15 bases remaining between them. The CDR3 DNA is TGTGCCAGCAGCCCCACCCGACTGGTTTCTGAAGCTTTCTTT. Amino acid sequence: CASSPTRLVSEAFF. The variable domain in full, with the rest retrieved from reference TRBV16 and TRBJ1-1, is GEEVAQTPKHLVRGEGQKAKLYCAPIKGHSYVFWYQQVLKNEFKFLISFQNENVFDETGMPKERFSAKCLPNSPCSLEIQATKLEDSAVYFCASSPTRLVSEAFFGQGTRLTVV.

This clone occurred a few times. This chain joins TRBV27 and TRBJ2-7; a weak D match, TRBD2 (6 bases). CDR1 MNHEY and CDR2 SMNVEV come from the germline V gene (reference sequence). There are 16 residues in the CDR3. Trimming took 5 bases from V and 2 from J, leaving 19 bases between them. The CDR3 DNA sequence: TGTGCCAGCAGTCATGGAGGGCCGGGGCGAGCCTACGAGCAGTACTTC. It codes for CASSHGGPGRAYEQYF.

The sample holds a few counts of this clone. This rearrangement joins TRBV7-2 to TRBJ2-1; 7 positions match TRBD1. Looked up from germline, CDR1 is SGHTA and CDR2 is FQGNSA. The CDR3 spans 19 residues. After removal of 1 base from V and 4 bases from J, the junction contained 16 bases not matched to a gene. CDR3 protein: CASSLGWVRGIRSYNEQFF. DNA of the CDR3: TGTGCCAGCAGCTTAGGTTGGGTCAGGGGGATTCGTTCTTACAATGAGCAGTTCTTC.

As regards this clone: Being one base from a much bigger clone, this may be a read error. CDR3 DNA sequence: TGTGCCAGCAGCCGATTGAACACTGAAGCTTTCTTT. Its translation is CASSRLNTEAFF. The chain carries TRBV9 and TRBJ1-1; D gene uncertain. This CDR3 has 12 residues. Between the trimmed V and J ends, which lost 4 bases and 0 bases, there was a span of 4 bases. In germline, CDR1 is SGDLS, CDR2 YYNGEE.

This clone occurred a few times. The V call is TRBV7-9, the J call TRBJ2-3, with 12 bases that match TRBD2. This CDR3 has 19 residues. Trimming at V came to 5 bases and at J to 2 bases, leaving 14 bases not matched to a gene. Looked up from germline, CDR1 is SEHNR and CDR2 is FQNEAQ (reference sequence). The CDR3 reads CASSPAYGLAGTNTDTQYF. In DNA, the CDR3 is TGTGCCAGCAGCCCCGCTTATGGACTAGCGGGAACGAACACAGATACGCAGTATTTT.

This clone was observed a few times. V usage is TRBV10-2 and J usage is TRBJ2-7; 9 nucleotides line up with TRBD2. V trimming: 9 bases; J trimming: 8 bases; junction bases outside the gene matches: 17. Germline assignment: CDR1 WSHSY and CDR2 SAAADI. The length of the CDR3 is 15 residues. The CDR3 spells CASKTSPGLAVQQYF. CDR3 nucleotide sequence: TGCGCCAGTAAAACCTCACCGGGACTAGCCGTGCAGCAGTACTTC.

This clone was detected only a few times. The chain employs TRBV18 and TRBJ2-1; D may be TRBD1 (7 bases). This CDR3 is 14 amino acids long. Germline V gene lookup returns CDR1 KGHSH and CDR2 LQKENI. V was clipped by 3 bases and J by 4 bases, with 10 bases between them. CDR3 sequence: CASSPAGQYNEQFF. The CDR3 DNA follows: TGTGCCAGCTCACCGGCGGGACAGTACAATGAGCAGTTCTTC.

This clone was seen repeatedly, ten times or more. J is TRBJ2-5 and V is TRBV5-4, with D perhaps matching TRBD1 (6 bases). CDR3 length equals 16 residues. Trimming left V 0 bases short and J 0 bases short, with 12 bases between. Germline values: CDR1 SGHNT, CDR2 YYREEE (reference sequence). In DNA, the CDR3 is TGTGCCAGCAGCTTGGTAGGACAGTCGTACCAAGAGACCCAGTACTTC. Translated: CASSLVGQSYQETQYF.

This clone has only a few counts. The chain uses TRBV2 and TRBJ1-4; 8 bases fit TRBD1. Germline V gene lookup returns CDR1 SNHLY and CDR2 FYNNEI. This CDR3 has 14 residues. V lost 7 bases to trimming and J lost 6 bases; unmatched junction nucleotides: 7. CDR3 amino acids: CASTMTGDDEKLFF. CDR3 nucleotides: TGTGCCAGCACCATGACAGGGGATGATGAAAAACTGTTTTTT.

This clone was detected a few times. The rearrangement joins TRBV7-8 to TRBJ1-5; weak D call: TRBD1 (6 bases). V was cut by 4 bases and J by 7 bases, with 14 bases left in between. Per the germline V gene, CDR1 is SGHVS and CDR2 is FQNEAQ. The CDR3 totals 14 residues. CDR3 residues: CASSYQGFEQPQHF. For the CDR3, the DNA is TGTGCCAGCAGCTATCAGGGGTTCGAACAGCCCCAGCATTTT.

This clone was seen more than once but under ten times. The chain links TRBV6-5 to TRBJ1-2; 9 bases are a match to TRBD1. Per the germline V gene, CDR1 is MNHEY and CDR2 is SVGAGI. V shed 5 bases and J 7 bases; nucleotides not matched to a gene: 5. The CDR3 extends over 13 amino acids. The CDR3 reads CASSPQGAVGYTF. In nucleotides, the CDR3 is TGTGCCAGCAGTCCACAGGGGGCTGTTGGCTACACCTTC.

This clone has a handful of counts. The chain uses TRBV19 and TRBJ2-3, with D possibly called TRBD1 or TRBD2 (5 bases each). V gave up 9 bases and J gave up 4 bases, with 14 bases separating them. CDR1 and CDR2 from the germline V gene are LNHDA and SQIVND (reference sequence). The CDR3 consists of 13 residues. The CDR3: CASTGTNADTQYF. As DNA, the CDR3 is TGTGCCAGCACCGGGACGAACGCAGATACGCAGTATTTT.

This clone was observed a few times. The chain employs TRBV7-2 and TRBJ1-2; D gene unclear. This CDR3 is 16 amino acids long. V was shortened by 3 bases and J by 8 bases, with 22 bases between the two germline ends. Germline V gene sequence: CDR1 SGHTA, CDR2 FQGNSA. CDR3 residues: CASSFYIWTGNAGYTF. In DNA, the CDR3 is TGTGCCAGCAGCTTTTATATTTGGACGGGTAACGCCGGCTACACCTTC.

This clone was seen only a few times. The chain is built from TRBV18 and TRBJ1-1; 12 nucleotides agree with TRBD1. Germline CDR1 reads KGHSH; CDR2 reads LQKENI. The trim removed 3 bases at V and 4 bases at J, leaving 6 bases unmatched. The length of the CDR3 is 16 residues. The CDR3 DNA follows: TGTGCCAGCTCACCGGGGACAGGGGGCTGGGGCACTGAAGCTTTCTTT. Its translation is CASSPGTGGWGTEAFF.

The rearrangement uses TRBV28 and TRBJ2-7, with TRBD1 as a possible D gene (6 bases). The CDR3 has 13 residues. Trimming shortened V by 4 bases and J by 3 bases, and 10 bases separated the two germline ends. The germline V gene encodes CDR1 MDHEN and CDR2 SYDVKM. The CDR3 spells CASSYWTVYEQYF. DNA for the CDR3: TGTGCCAGCAGTTACTGGACAGTCTACGAGCAGTACTTC.

The J gene is TRBJ2-6, the V gene TRBV7-2; D is undetermined. The CDR3 sequence is 17 residues long. V lost 7 bases, J lost 0 bases, and 16 bases lay in between. The V gene's germline CDR1 is SGHTA and CDR2 FQGNSA. CDR3 amino acids: CASTRWDISSGANVLTF. CDR3 nucleotides: TGTGCCAGCACCAGGTGGGATATCTCCTCTGGGGCCAACGTCCTGACTTTC.

This clone was detected only a few times. CDR3 coding DNA: TGTGCCAGCAGCTTCGACAGGGGCTGGGAGACCCAGTACTTC. It specifies CASSFDRGWETQYF. This rearrangement joins TRBV11-2 to TRBJ2-5; 8 nucleotides align to TRBD1. The CDR3 has 14 residues. Trimming cost V 3 bases and J 5 bases; bases outside gene matches: 5. Germline CDR1 SGHAT, CDR2 FQNNGV.

This clone was seen a few times. The chain combines TRBV19 with TRBJ2-5; the match to TRBD2 covers 10 bases. Germline assignment: CDR1 LNHDA and CDR2 SQIVND (reference sequence). The CDR3 is made up of 14 amino acids. The V and J ends lost 6 bases and 5 bases, in that order; junction bases with no gene match: 6. CDR3 coding DNA: TGTGCCAGTAGACAGCGGGAGGGCCGCGAGACCCAGTACTTC. Protein: CASRQREGRETQYF.